This T cell receptor (beta chain) originates from a study of chemoradiotherapy in HPV16-positive cancers. Trimming pared 3 bases from V and 7 bases from J, leaving 13 bases between. The CDR3 sequence is 14 residues long. CDR1 LNHNV and CDR2 YYDKDF come from the germline V gene (reference sequence). Using immunoSEQ multiplex PCR, the repertoire was profiled, and TCRdb retains in-frame clones only, with some absent. The table includes roughly 14,000 clones, roughly 90% detected once. This receptor was obtained from a human donor with HPV-associated anogenital cancer. Specimen: tumor tissue, collected from a patient who underwent chemoradiotherapy. This chain links TRBV15 with TRBJ1-5; D not certain. CDR3 coding DNA: TGTGCCACCAGCAGCGCTTTGTCAGGACAGCCCCAGCATTTT. Its translation: CATSSALSGQPQHF.